Listed here are 31 T cell receptor beta chains from one sample, sequenced in a study of T cells in localized non-small cell lung cancer. Repertoires were generated with immunoSEQ multiplex PCR, while TCRdb's copy carries only in-frame clones and drops some. Of roughly 1,300 clones listed, about 26% are singletons. Material: normal lung tissue next to the tumor, obtained before any cancer treatment. The receptors come from a male donor aged 60 or older with stage I lung adenocarcinoma.

This clone has just a few counts. V gene TRBV6-8 combines with J gene TRBJ2-7; a possible D gene is TRBD1 (5 bases). Germline V gene lookup returns CDR1 MNHGY and CDR2 SAAAGT. The CDR3 has 13 amino acids. The V gene lost 5 bases and the J gene lost 1 base, with 9 bases spanning the gap. The CDR3 nucleotides are TGTGCCAGCAGTCGCGACAGATCCTACGAGCAGTACTTC. Its protein product is CASSRDRSYEQYF.

By share, this clone ranks as medium-sized. V and J are TRBV1 and TRBJ2-1; TRBD2 is the table's D call and was not checked against the DNA. TRBV1 is designated a pseudogene. CDR3 length equals 16 residues. For the CDR3, the DNA is TGCGCCAGCAGCCAAGTGTACCCGGGGGTCTACAATGAGCAGTTCTTC. Translating gives CASSQVYPGVYNEQFF.

The CDR3 sequence is CASKVGTGLDEQYF. The CDR3 DNA follows: TGTGCCAGCAAGGTCGGGACAGGCCTTGACGAGCAGTACTTC. This rearrangement joins TRBV2 to TRBJ2-7, with TRBD1 matching 8 bases. V was pared by 7 bases and J by 5 bases, with 10 bases of the junction left unmatched. The germline gives CDR1 SNHLY, CDR2 FYNNEI. This CDR3 comprises 14 residues.

The V and J genes are TRBV11-3 and TRBJ1-3; TRBD1 is a possible D gene (6 bases). Germline CDR1 reads SGHNT; CDR2 reads YENEEA. The CDR3 extends over 14 amino acids. V lost 5 bases, J lost 0 bases, and 8 bases lay in between. CDR3 sequence (DNA): TGTGCCAGCAGCGTACAGGGCTCTGGAAACACCATATATTTT. Its translation: CASSVQGSGNTIYF.

This clone has a handful of counts. This chain connects TRBV11-3 to TRBJ2-7; 12 bases are shared with TRBD2. This CDR3 contains 15 residues. V trimming: 2 bases; J trimming: 3 bases; junction bases outside the gene matches: 2. Germline V lookup: CDR1 SGHNT, CDR2 YENEEA. In DNA form, the CDR3 reads TGTGCCAGCAGCTTACCGGGACTAGCGGGCTACGAGCAGTACTTC. Protein sequence: CASSLPGLAGYEQYF.

The J gene is TRBJ2-7, the V gene TRBV1. TRBV1 counts as a pseudogene. The CDR3 sequence is 12 residues long. Here the CDR3 reads CASSQGGYEQYF. The CDR3 bases are TGCGCCAGCAGCCAAGGTGGATACGAGCAGTACTTC.

The chain carries TRBV5-1 and TRBJ2-7; maybe TRBD1 (6 bases). The V gene lost 4 bases and the J gene lost 2 bases, with 16 bases spanning the gap. Germline-derived CDR1 and CDR2 are SGHRS and YFSETQ. The length of the CDR3 is 15 residues. The CDR3 sequence: CASSPETGIAYEQYF. DNA for the CDR3: TGCGCCAGCAGCCCTGAGACAGGTATTGCCTACGAGCAGTACTTC.

A note on this clone: At one end the junction does not follow the germline gene, possibly because of a read error. V gene TRBV6-8 combines with J gene TRBJ2-6; 10 positions match TRBD2. The CDR3 is 16 residues long. The V gene's germline CDR1 is MNHGY and CDR2 SAAAGT. The CDR3 DNA follows: TGTGCCAGCAGTGACTCTAGCGGGAGTGGGGCCAACGTCCTGACTTTC. Translation gives CASSDSSGSGANVLTF.

This clone is categorized as medium-sized. The rearrangement uses TRBV6-8 and TRBJ1-5; 7 bases match TRBD1. The germline V gene has CDR1 MNHGY and CDR2 SAAAGT. The CDR3 covers 14 residues. The V gene end was trimmed by 6 bases and the J gene end by 6 bases; junction bases not matched to a gene: 8. The CDR3 nucleotides are TGTGCCAGCAGCGCGGGACAGTCATCTCAGCCCCAGCATTTT. It codes for CASSAGQSSQPQHF.

This chain links TRBV28 with TRBJ2-3, with 12 nucleotides matching TRBD2. Germline assignment: CDR1 MDHEN and CDR2 SYDVKM. The CDR3 loop spans 15 amino acids. V shed 4 bases and J 3 bases; nucleotides not matched to a gene: 2. CDR3 nucleotides: TGTGCCAGCAGTTCCGGACTAGCGGGAACAGATACGCAGTATTTT. It translates to CASSSGLAGTDTQYF.

This chain connects TRBV11-3 to TRBJ1-3; no reliable D call. Germline CDR1 and CDR2: SGHNT and YENEEA. The CDR3 contains 14 residues. V lost 4 bases and J 1 base, leaving 8 bases between the germline ends. The CDR3 spells CASSSSNSGNTIYF. In DNA, the CDR3 is TGTGCCAGCAGCTCCTCGAATTCTGGAAACACCATATATTTT.

The chain recombines TRBV9 with TRBJ1-1; TRBD1 aligns across 8 bases. The CDR3 consists of 14 residues. Germline V CDR1 and CDR2: SGDLS, YYNGEE. Trimming cost V 4 bases and J 0 bases; bases outside gene matches: 2. The DNA for the CDR3 is TGTGCCAGCAGCCTGACAGGGGTGAACACTGAAGCTTTCTTT. The encoded protein is CASSLTGVNTEAFF.

The CDR3 DNA is TGTGCCTGGAAATTCCCCTACCCAAGCTCCTACGAGCAGTACTTC. Its translation is CAWKFPYPSSYEQYF. The chain has TRBV30 and TRBJ2-7; the D is unclear. Trimming left V 4 bases short and J 0 bases short, with 16 bases between. The CDR3 has 15 amino acids. Per germline, CDR1 GTSNPN and CDR2 SVGIG (reference sequence).

This clone showed up just a few times. This chain uses TRBV11-3 with TRBJ2-5; D is undetermined. V lost 5 bases to trimming and J lost 2 bases, with 12 bases between them. Germline CDR1 reads SGHNT; CDR2 reads YENEEA. The CDR3 contains 14 residues. The CDR3 protein is CASSPPWGQETQYF. CDR3 in DNA: TGTGCCAGCAGCCCGCCCTGGGGACAAGAGACCCAGTACTTC. The whole variable domain, remainder taken from reference TRBV11-3 and TRBJ2-5, is EAGVVQSPRYKIIEKKQPVAFWCNPISGHNTLYWYLQNLGQGPELLIRYENEEAVDDSQLPKDRFSAERLKGVDSTLKIQPAELGDSAVYLCASSPPWGQETQYFGPGTRLLVL.

This clone was recorded a few times. The chain employs TRBV28 and TRBJ1-3; TRBD1 matches at 7 bases. J was trimmed by 3 bases and V by 3 bases; bases with no gene match: 11. The CDR3 extends over 17 amino acids. The germline V gene encodes CDR1 MDHEN and CDR2 SYDVKM. CDR3 DNA: TGTGCCAGCAGTTTCGGACAGGCTCTCGGAAGTGGAAACACCATATATTTT. The encoded protein is CASSFGQALGSGNTIYF.

Only a few counts were recorded for this clone. The rearrangement links TRBV6-8 to TRBJ2-7; 8 bases line up with TRBD1. The V and J ends lost 7 bases and 2 bases, in that order; junction bases with no gene match: 7. Germline lookup yields CDR1 MNHGY and CDR2 SAAAGT. The CDR3 length is 14 residues. CDR3 loop: CASTPADRAYEQYF. In nucleotides, the CDR3 is TGTGCCAGCACCCCCGCGGACAGGGCCTACGAGCAGTACTTC.

The gene calls are TRBV11-3 and TRBJ1-5; D is perhaps TRBD1 (6 bases). Germline CDR1 reads SGHNT; CDR2 reads YENEEA. V lost 4 bases to trimming and J lost 2 bases, with 15 bases between them. The CDR3 runs 16 residues. The CDR3 loop is CASSSGVPGGNQPQHF. The CDR3 DNA follows: TGTGCCAGCAGCTCAGGGGTCCCGGGGGGCAATCAGCCCCAGCATTTT.

This sequence joins TRBV19 and TRBJ1-1, with 7 bases matching TRBD1. The CDR3 has 14 amino acids. The V segment lost 6 bases and the J segment 3 bases; nucleotides outside the gene matches: 7. The V gene's germline CDR1 is LNHDA and CDR2 SQIVND (reference sequence). This chain's CDR3 is CASRTGQAYTEAFF. The DNA of the CDR3 is TGTGCCAGTAGGACCGGACAGGCTTACACTGAAGCTTTCTTT.

This clone appeared a few times. V usage is TRBV10-3 and J usage is TRBJ2-7; D might be TRBD2 (6 bases). CDR3 length: 15 amino acids. V lost 2 bases and J 2 bases, leaving 13 bases between the germline ends. Germline V CDR1 and CDR2: ENHRY, SYGVKD. The CDR3 DNA follows: TGTGCCATCAGTGAGGGTCGCGGGACCCCCTACGAGCAGTACTTC. Translation: CAISEGRGTPYEQYF.

This clone has a handful of counts. The chain links TRBV6-8 to TRBJ1-5; no definite D call. Trimming took 1 base from V and 2 from J, leaving 6 bases between them. Germline assignment: CDR1 MNHGY and CDR2 SAAAGT. This CDR3 is 14 amino acids long. The CDR3 loop is CASSYLRGNQPQHF. CDR3 DNA: TGTGCCAGCAGTTACTTACGAGGCAATCAGCCCCAGCATTTT.

Only a few counts were recorded for this clone. The chain employs TRBV11-3 and TRBJ1-5; 12 bases map to TRBD1. The junction had 7 bases not matched to a gene; V was cut back by 5 bases and J by 5 bases. The germline V gene encodes CDR1 SGHNT and CDR2 YENEEA. This CDR3 region has 16 residues. The DNA of the CDR3 is TGTGCCAGCAGCCAAACGGGACAGGGGGCCGATCAGCCCCAGCATTTT. This encodes CASSQTGQGADQPQHF.

The chain has TRBV19 and TRBJ2-3; TRBD2 agrees at 13 bases. This CDR3 spans 15 amino acids. Germline V CDR1 and CDR2: LNHDA, SQIVND (reference sequence). V was pared by 6 bases and J by 6 bases, with 6 bases of the junction left unmatched. The CDR3, as DNA: TGTGCCAGTAGCGTACTAGCGGGGGGGTCGGATACGCAGTATTTT. It is translated as CASSVLAGGSDTQYF.

By its share, this clone is large. The V and J genes are TRBV14 and TRBJ2-1, with 13 nucleotides matching TRBD2. With 4 bases clipped from V and 10 bases from J, the junction kept 7 bases outside the gene matches. The germline CDR1 and CDR2 sequences are SGHDN and FVKESK. The CDR3 sequence is 15 residues long. This CDR3 is CASSRGLAGVGEQFF. DNA for the CDR3: TGTGCCAGCAGCCGAGGACTAGCGGGAGTGGGGGAGCAGTTCTTC. The full variable domain, in which reference TRBV14 and TRBJ2-1 provide the parts outside the CDR3, is EAGVTQFPSHSVIEKGQTVTLRCDPISGHDNLYWYRRVMGKEIKFLLHFVKESKQDESGMPNNRFLAERTGGTYSTLKVQPAELEDSGVYFCASSRGLAGVGEQFFGPGTRLTVL.

This clone has only a few counts. This sequence joins TRBV9 and TRBJ2-2, with 9 bases aligning to TRBD1. From germline, CDR1 is SGDLS and CDR2 YYNGEE. This CDR3 is built from 17 residues. V was pared by 5 bases and J by 6 bases, with 14 bases of the junction left unmatched. This CDR3 reads CASSTGTGLDLAGELFF. For the CDR3, the DNA is TGTGCCAGCAGTACCGGGACAGGGCTCGACCTCGCCGGGGAGCTGTTTTTT.

Judged by abundance, this clone is large. The chain joins TRBV6-8 to TRBJ1-2, with 7 bases aligning to TRBD1. This CDR3 has 16 residues. Per the germline V gene, CDR1 is MNHGY and CDR2 is SAAAGT. J gave up 5 bases and V 5 bases, and 14 bases lay outside the gene matches. The CDR3 region is CASSNQGRGQNYGYTF. CDR3 sequence (DNA): TGTGCCAGCAGTAACCAGGGACGGGGACAGAATTATGGCTACACCTTC.

The sample holds a few counts of this clone. V gene TRBV28 combines with J gene TRBJ1-2; 9 nucleotides agree with TRBD1. Trimming removed 8 bases from V and 2 bases from J; junction bases left unmatched: 3. There are 13 residues in the CDR3. Germline loops: CDR1 MDHEN, CDR2 SYDVKM. CDR3 in DNA: TGTGCCAGCCGACAGGGGGTCAACTATGGCTACACCTTC. This gives the protein CASRQGVNYGYTF.

The rearrangement joins TRBV11-3 to TRBJ2-7, with a possible D match to TRBD2 (6 bases). Germline V gene sequence: CDR1 SGHNT, CDR2 YENEEA. The CDR3 sequence is 14 residues long. Trimming stripped 5 bases from V and 5 bases from J, with 16 bases between. The CDR3 DNA follows: TGTGCCAGCAGCCTTGGCGGGGTCTCGAACGAGCAGTACTTC. Its translation: CASSLGGVSNEQYF.

In its sample, this clone is large. V and J are TRBV19 and TRBJ1-5; 7 bases map to TRBD1. The germline V gene encodes CDR1 LNHDA and CDR2 SQIVND (reference sequence). V was clipped by 7 bases and J by 0 bases; unmatched bases: 15. This CDR3 has 18 amino acids. CDR3 loop: CASINSGGTDNSNQPQHF. The CDR3 nucleotides are TGTGCCAGTATTAATAGTGGAGGGACAGACAATAGCAATCAGCCCCAGCATTTT.

The rearrangement uses TRBV30 and TRBJ1-6, with 8 bases lining up with TRBD1. There are 14 residues in the CDR3. V shed 2 bases, J shed 5 bases, and the junction held 2 bases outside the gene matches. The germline gives CDR1 GTSNPN, CDR2 SVGIG (reference sequence). CDR3 in DNA: TGTGCCTGGAGTAGGGGACAGGATAATTCACCCCTCCACTTT. It specifies CAWSRGQDNSPLHF.

This rearrangement joins TRBV6-8 to TRBJ2-1; the match to TRBD2 covers 9 bases. The J segment lost 5 bases and the V segment lost 6 bases, leaving 11 bases of the junction unmatched. Germline V lookup: CDR1 MNHGY, CDR2 SAAAGT. The CDR3 has 16 residues. The CDR3 DNA reads TGTGCCAGCAGGGAAAATCCTAGCGGGACCAACAATGAGCAGTTCTTC. As protein: CASRENPSGTNNEQFF.

This chain's CDR3 is CASSPQGAGYGYTF. The CDR3 DNA reads as TGTGCCAGCAGCCCTCAGGGGGCTGGTTATGGCTACACCTTC. V is TRBV7-6 and J is TRBJ1-2; 8 nucleotides line up with TRBD1. V shed 5 bases, J shed 5 bases, and the junction held 7 bases outside the gene matches. CDR1 and CDR2 (germline): SGHVS, FNYEAQ. The CDR3 extends over 14 amino acids.